A selection of T cell receptor beta chains follows, all from one sample in a study of T cell responses to AZD1222 COVID-19 vaccine. TCRdb's copy holds only in-frame clones and misses some; the assay was immunoSEQ multiplex PCR. The table records around 99,000 clones, more than 90% of them present only once. Sample: peripheral blood, taken on day 0 of AZD1222 vaccination. These receptors came from an adult in good health. CDR3s include the opening cysteine and the closing phenylalanine or tryptophan. A D gene is named only where the DNA matches it firmly. Clone size is given for some rows only: seen once, a few or many times, or a class if the clone is expanded.

TRBJ1-5,-,-,TRBV6-2/TRBV6-3,TGTGCCAGCAGCAGAAAGCTATCCCAGGGGCAGCCCCAGCATTTT,CASSRKLSQGQPQHF
TRBJ2-5,-,-,TRBV5-1,TGCGCCAGCAGCGTGGGGGGCAAGGAGACCCAGTACTTC,CASSVGGKETQYF
TRBJ2-3,-,-,TRBV5-1,TGCGCCAGCAGCTTGGCTACCAGGGCGGATACGCAGTATTTT,CASSLATRADTQYF
TRBJ1-5,-,-,TRBV5-1,TGCGCCAGCAGCTCGGAGGCTGGGGGACATCAGCCCCAGCATTTT,CASSSEAGGHQPQHF
TRBJ2-7,-,-,TRBV2,TGTGCCAGCAGTGGGGGGAGCGAGCAGTACTTC,CASSGGSEQYF
TRBJ1-1,-,-,TRBV29-1,TGCAGCGTTGAAGGACCTGAAGCTTTCTTT,CSVEGPEAFF
TRBJ2-1,TRBD1,-,TRBV3-1/TRBV3-2,TGTGCCAGCAGCCAGGAAGGGGGCAGGGTTGTCAATGAGCAGTTCTTC,CASSQEGGRVVNEQFF
TRBJ2-3,-,few,TRBV4-1,TGCGCCAGCAGCCAAGTCTATTCGGGGACAGATACGCAGTATTTT,CASSQVYSGTDTQYF
TRBJ1-2,-,once,TRBV6-4,TGTGCCAGCAGTGACCGGGGCGGTTATGGCTACACCTTC,CASSDRGGYGYTF
TRBJ2-5,TRBD1,-,TRBV12-3/TRBV12-4,TGTGCCAGCAGTTTAAGGGGGCGCGAGACCCAGTACTTC,CASSLRGRETQYF
TRBJ2-7,-,-,TRBV6-5,TGTGCCAGCAGTTCGCACAGGATAATCCACGAGCAGTACTTC,CASSSHRIIHEQYF
TRBJ1-2,-,-,TRBV24-1,TGTGCCACCAGTGGGGGGGGACTGGGCTACACCTTC,CATSGGGLGYTF
TRBJ2-3,TRBD1,-,TRBV2,TGTGCCAGCAGTCGACAGGGGAGGACAGATACGCAGTATTTT,CASSRQGRTDTQYF
TRBJ1-2,TRBD1,-,TRBV4-1,TGCGCCAGCAGCCAACGCTGGAGGGGGCAAGGGAACTATGGCTACACCTTC,CASSQRWRGQGNYGYTF
TRBJ2-7,TRBD1,-,TRBV2,TGTGCCAGCAGTGGGGTTTCCGGGACAGGTGATCCGGACGAGCAGTACTTC,CASSGVSGTGDPDEQYF
TRBJ1-2,-,-,TRBV7-9,TGTGCCAGCAGCTCAGTCCGGGAGTCCTATGGCTACACCTTC,CASSSVRESYGYTF
TRBJ1-5,-,few,TRBV27,TGTGCCAGCAGTTTTGTGGGGGCGGATCAGCCCCAGCATTTT,CASSFVGADQPQHF
TRBJ2-7,-,-,TRBV2,TGTGCCAGCAGGAACAGATACGAGCAGTACTTC,CASRNRYEQYF
TRBJ2-7,TRBD1,-,TRBV4-1,TGCGCCAGCAGCCAAGATCCCTCAGGCACAGGGGTGGTTTACGAGCAGTACTTC,CASSQDPSGTGVVYEQYF
TRBJ2-7,TRBD1,-,TRBV10-1,TGCGCCAGCAACGAGATCAGGGGGCACTCCTACGAGCAGTACTTC,CASNEIRGHSYEQYF
TRBJ2-7,TRBD1,-,TRBV5-6,TGTGCCAGCAGCTTTTGGACAGGAACCAGCTCCTACGAGCAGTACTTC,CASSFWTGTSSYEQYF
TRBJ1-6,TRBD1,-,TRBV19,TGTGCCAGTAGCCCGAACAGGGGACCTCAAAATTCACCCCTCCACTTT,CASSPNRGPQNSPLHF
TRBJ1-2,-,-,TRBV30,TGTGCCTGGACCGCCCAGGGCTTAAGCTATGGCTACACCTTC,CAWTAQGLSYGYTF
TRBJ2-7,TRBD1,-,TRBV5-1,TGCGCCAGCAGCTTGGCGGGGCCCAGGGGGTACGAGCAGTACTTC,CASSLAGPRGYEQYF
TRBJ1-1,-,-,TRBV19,TGTGCCAGTAGTATTGGAGGGTACCTTGAAGCTTTCTTT,CASSIGGYLEAFF
TRBJ2-7,-,-,TRBV5-1,TGCGCCAGCAGTAAGGCAGGCGCCAACGAGCAGTACTTC,CASSKAGANEQYF
TRBJ1-6,-,-,TRBV27,TGTGCCAGCAGTTACGACAGTCCTTCACCCCTCCACTTT,CASSYDSPSPLHF
TRBJ2-7,TRBD2,-,TRBV6-2/TRBV6-3,TGTGCCAGCAGTTTTCTGCCGGGACTAGCGGGAGGACGGAGCTCCTACGAGCAGTACTTC,CASSFLPGLAGGRSSYEQYF
TRBJ1-5,-,-,TRBV11-2,TGTGCCAGCAGCTTCCGGCTGGATCAGCCCCAGCATTTT,CASSFRLDQPQHF
TRBJ2-6,TRBD2,-,TRBV19,TGTGCCAGTAGTATCTCCAGCGGGGGAGGCTCTGGGGCCAACGTCCTGACTTTC,CASSISSGGGSGANVLTF
TRBJ2-1,TRBD2,-,TRBV3-1/TRBV3-2,TGTGCCAGCAGCCAAGATCTTTTTCAGGGACTAGCGGGACAGCAGTTCTTC,CASSQDLFQGLAGQQFF
TRBJ2-1,-,-,TRBV19,TGTGCCAGTAGTATTGGAGGGCCTGCCTACAATGAGCAGTTCTTC,CASSIGGPAYNEQFF
TRBJ2-5,-,once,TRBV11-2,TGTGCCAGCAGCGCGACTCCGAGGGTGACCCAGTACTTC,CASSATPRVTQYF
TRBJ1-1,-,-,TRBV11-3,TGTGCCAGCAGCTTAGACGACAGTATGAACACTGAAGCTTTCTTT,CASSLDDSMNTEAFF
TRBJ1-5,TRBD1,-,TRBV29-1,TGCAGCGTCTCCGGGACAGGGAAAAATCAGCCCCAGCATTTT,CSVSGTGKNQPQHF